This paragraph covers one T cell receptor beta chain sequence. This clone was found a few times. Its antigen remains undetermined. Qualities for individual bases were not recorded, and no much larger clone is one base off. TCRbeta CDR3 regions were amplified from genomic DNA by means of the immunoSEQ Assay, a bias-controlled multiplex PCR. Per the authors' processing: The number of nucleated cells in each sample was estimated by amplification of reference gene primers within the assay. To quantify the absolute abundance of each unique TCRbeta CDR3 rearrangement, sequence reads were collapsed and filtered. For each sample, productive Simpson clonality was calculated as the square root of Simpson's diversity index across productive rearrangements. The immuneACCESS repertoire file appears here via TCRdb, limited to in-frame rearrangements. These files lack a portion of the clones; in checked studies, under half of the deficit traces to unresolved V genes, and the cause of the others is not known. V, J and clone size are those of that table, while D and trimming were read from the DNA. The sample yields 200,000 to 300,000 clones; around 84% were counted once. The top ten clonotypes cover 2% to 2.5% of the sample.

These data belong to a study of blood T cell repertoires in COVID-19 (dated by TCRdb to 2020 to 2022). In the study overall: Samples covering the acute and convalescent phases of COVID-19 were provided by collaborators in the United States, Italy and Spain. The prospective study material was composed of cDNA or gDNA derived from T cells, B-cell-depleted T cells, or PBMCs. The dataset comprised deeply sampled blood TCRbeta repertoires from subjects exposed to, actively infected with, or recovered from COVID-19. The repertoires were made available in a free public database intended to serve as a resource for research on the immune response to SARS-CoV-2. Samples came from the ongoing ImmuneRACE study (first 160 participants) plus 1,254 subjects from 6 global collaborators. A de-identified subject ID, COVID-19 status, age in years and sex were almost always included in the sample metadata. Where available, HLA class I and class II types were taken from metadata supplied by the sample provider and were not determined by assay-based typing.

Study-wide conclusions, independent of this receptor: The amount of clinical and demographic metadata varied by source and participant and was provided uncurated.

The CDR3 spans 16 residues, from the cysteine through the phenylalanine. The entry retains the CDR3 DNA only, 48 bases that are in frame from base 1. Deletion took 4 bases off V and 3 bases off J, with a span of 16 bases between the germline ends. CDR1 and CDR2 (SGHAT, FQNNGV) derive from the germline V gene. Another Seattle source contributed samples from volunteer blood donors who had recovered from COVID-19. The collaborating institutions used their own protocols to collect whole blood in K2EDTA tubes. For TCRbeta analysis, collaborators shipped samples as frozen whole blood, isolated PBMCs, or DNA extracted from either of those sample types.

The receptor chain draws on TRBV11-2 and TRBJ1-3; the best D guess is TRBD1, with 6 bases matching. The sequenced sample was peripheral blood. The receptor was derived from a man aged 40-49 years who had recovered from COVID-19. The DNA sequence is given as TGTGCCAGCAGCTGGAGGGGGGGCCGGGGTGGAAACACCATATATTTT. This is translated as CASSWRGGRGGNTIYF.